The source of this TCR beta chain is a study of blood T cell repertoires in COVID-19. Germline CDR1 reads LNHDA; CDR2 reads SQIVND (reference sequence). This CDR3 region has 11 residues. V was shortened by 6 bases and J by 3 bases, with 5 bases between the two germline ends. TCRdb's copy holds only in-frame clones and misses some; the assay was immunoSEQ multiplex PCR. The data contain around 100,000 clones, approximately 84% of them singletons. The specimen sequenced was peripheral blood. The receptor was derived from a human donor in a cohort sampled during active COVID-19. The chain joins TRBV19 to TRBJ1-2; tentatively, D is TRBD1 (5 bases). The CDR3 spells CASSRDYGYTF. In DNA form, the CDR3 reads TGTGCCAGTAGCAGGGACTATGGCTACACCTTC.